This T cell receptor beta chain stems from a study of T cells after yellow fever vaccination (dated by TCRdb to the late 2010s). Regarding the complete study: Libraries from fractions with low cell numbers were prepared with the SMART-Seq v4 Ultra Low Input RNA kit. To follow T-cell clones before and after both primary and booster YFV17D yellow fever vaccination, bulk TCR alpha and beta repertoires underwent longitudinal sequencing. Blood was drawn at multiple timepoints before and after primary and secondary immunization, with bulk PBMC replicates and cell subsets isolated. Two healthy male donors made up the cohort, one aged 18 to 30 years and the other aged 30 to 40 years. What the authors observed across the whole study: After the booster, most clones that had expanded after primary vaccination were detected again (around 96% of CD4 and under 90% of CD8), suggesting broad maintenance of memory. Because abundant contaminating clonotypes from the bulk population could be contained in FACS-sorted repertoires, computational filtering was required. A small share of clonotypes was detected in both CD4 and CD8 compartments, with the overlap likely arising from convergent recombination. The secondary T-cell response was found to be weaker but faster than the primary response, with a peak reached on day 5 rather than on day 15. Only a couple of donors were included in the study, so the extent to which the findings can be generalized is limited.

The CDR3 holds 12 amino acids from the cysteine to the phenylalanine. The entry retains the CDR3 DNA only, 36 bases that are in frame from base 1. The germline V gene (reference sequence) provides CDR1 DFQATT and CDR2 SNEGSKA. Unmatched junction bases come to 4, with V trimmed by 1 base and J by 10 bases. TCR cDNA was synthesized by 5'RACE template switching, which introduced a universal primer site and unique molecular identifiers. cDNA synthesis was primed from both the TCR alpha and TCR beta constant segments. Library amplification involved two PCR steps, and the second step added sample barcodes and sequencing adapters. Libraries were sequenced on Illumina HiSeq 2500 (2x100 bp) or NovaSeq (2x150 bp). As for the authors' bioinformatics: MIGEC was used to demultiplex reads and collapse the reads into UMI consensus sequences, and MiXCR was used for V(D)J alignment. Vaccine-responding clonotypes were identified with edgeR using replicate PBMC samples, with FDR below 0.01 and a log2 fold change above 5 up to day 15 being required. CD4 or CD8 identity was assigned to each bulk clonotype according to whether the clonotype was present at higher abundance in the sequenced CD4 repertoire or the sequenced CD8 repertoire. A clonotype counted as NS4B-specific if enriched at least 10-fold in dextramer-positive versus dextramer-negative fractions, with CD4-biased clonotypes left out. TCRdb trimmed public reads at Q25 via fastp, called clones via MiXCR and kept in-frame beta chains. Each CDR3 protein appears once, grouped with its most common genes and DNA. In this record, the V and J calls reflect TCRdb's handling and not the investigators' own analysis. The sample contains about 52,000 distinct CDR3 sequences, less than 8.5% of them found a single time. Of the sample, 24% is held by the ten largest clones.

This clonotype appeared a few times. No per-base quality is available; no much larger clone lies one base away. The treatment or condition label on this specimen signifies: live attenuated yellow fever vaccine strain. PBMCs were isolated from peripheral blood using a standard Ficoll-Paque protocol. With anti-CD3 and anti-CD8 staining plus a dextramer loaded with the yellow fever NS4B epitope peptide, the researchers sorted epitope-specific CD8 T cells. TriZol was used to extract RNA from bulk PBMCs, from CD4 and CD8 fractions, and from dextramer-positive and dextramer-negative fractions. The TCR sequence derives from a man younger than 35 who received the YFV17D yellow fever vaccine. Recombination joined TRBV20-1 with TRBJ2-1, and 7 bases in between align with TRBD2. Sample: CD8+ T cells not binding an NS4B(214-222) dextramer, sorted from PBMCs, taken approximately 47 days after the first yellow fever vaccination. Taken with the paper, the label for cell subset or site translates to: NS4B epitope dextramer-negative CD8 T cells. The CDR3: CSARGAGWEQFF. At the DNA level, the sequence is TGCAGTGCTAGAGGAGCGGGATGGGAGCAGTTCTTC.